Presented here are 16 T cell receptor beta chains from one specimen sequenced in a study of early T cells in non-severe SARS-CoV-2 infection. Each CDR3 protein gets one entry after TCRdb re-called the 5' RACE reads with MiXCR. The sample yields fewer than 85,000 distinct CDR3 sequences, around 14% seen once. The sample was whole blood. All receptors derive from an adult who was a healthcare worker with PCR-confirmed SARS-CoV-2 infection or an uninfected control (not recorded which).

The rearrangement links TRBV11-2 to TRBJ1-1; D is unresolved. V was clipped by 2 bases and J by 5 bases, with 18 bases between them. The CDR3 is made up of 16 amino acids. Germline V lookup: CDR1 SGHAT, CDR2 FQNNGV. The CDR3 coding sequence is TGTGCCAGCAGCTTAAGGTTAGCCCAATCCGGTACTGAAGCTTTCTTT. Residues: CASSLRLAQSGTEAFF.

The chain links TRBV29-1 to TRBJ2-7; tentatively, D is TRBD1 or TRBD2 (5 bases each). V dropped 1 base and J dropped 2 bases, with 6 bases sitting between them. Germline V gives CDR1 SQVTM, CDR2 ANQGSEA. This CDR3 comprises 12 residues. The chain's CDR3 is CSVEGGTYEQYF. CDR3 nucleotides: TGCAGCGTTGAAGGGGGGACCTACGAGCAGTACTTC.

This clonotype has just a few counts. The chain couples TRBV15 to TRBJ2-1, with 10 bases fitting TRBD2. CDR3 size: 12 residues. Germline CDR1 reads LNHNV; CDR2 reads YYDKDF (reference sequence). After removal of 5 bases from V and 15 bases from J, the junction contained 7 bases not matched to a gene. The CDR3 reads CATSGSGRILFF. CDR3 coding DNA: TGTGCCACCAGCGGTAGCGGGAGGATTCTGTTCTTC. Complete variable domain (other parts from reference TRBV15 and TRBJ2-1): DAMVIQNPRYQVTQFGKPVTLSCSQTLNHNVMYWYQQKSSQAPKLLFHYYDKDFNNEADTPDNFQSRRPNTSFCFLDIRSPGLGDTAMYLCATSGSGRILFFGPGTRLTVL.

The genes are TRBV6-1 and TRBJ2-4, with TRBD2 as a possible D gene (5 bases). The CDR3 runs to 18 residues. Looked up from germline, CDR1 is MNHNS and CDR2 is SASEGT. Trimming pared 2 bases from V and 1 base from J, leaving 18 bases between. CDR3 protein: CASSERHGVAGAKNIQYF. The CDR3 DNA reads TGTGCCAGCAGTGAACGGCACGGGGTAGCTGGGGCCAAAAACATTCAGTACTTC.

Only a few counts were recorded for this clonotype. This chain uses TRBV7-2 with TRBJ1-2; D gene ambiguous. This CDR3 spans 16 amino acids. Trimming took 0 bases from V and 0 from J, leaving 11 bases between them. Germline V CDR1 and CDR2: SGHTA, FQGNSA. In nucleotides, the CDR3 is TGTGCCAGCAGCTTAGCGCTCCGGGGAGCTAACTATGGCTACACCTTC. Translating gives CASSLALRGANYGYTF.

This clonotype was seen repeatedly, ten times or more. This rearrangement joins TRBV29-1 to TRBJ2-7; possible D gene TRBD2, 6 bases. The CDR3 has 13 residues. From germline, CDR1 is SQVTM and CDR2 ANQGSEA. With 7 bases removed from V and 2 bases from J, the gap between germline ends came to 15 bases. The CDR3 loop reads CSARDGGTYEQYF. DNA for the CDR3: TGCAGCGCTCGCGACGGAGGGACCTACGAGCAGTACTTC.

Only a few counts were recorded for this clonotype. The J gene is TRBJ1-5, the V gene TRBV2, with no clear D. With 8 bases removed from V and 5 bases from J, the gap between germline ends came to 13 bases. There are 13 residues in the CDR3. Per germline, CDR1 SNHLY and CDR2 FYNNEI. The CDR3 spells CASEPDGYQPQHF. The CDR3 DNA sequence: TGTGCCAGCGAGCCGGACGGGTATCAGCCCCAGCATTTT.

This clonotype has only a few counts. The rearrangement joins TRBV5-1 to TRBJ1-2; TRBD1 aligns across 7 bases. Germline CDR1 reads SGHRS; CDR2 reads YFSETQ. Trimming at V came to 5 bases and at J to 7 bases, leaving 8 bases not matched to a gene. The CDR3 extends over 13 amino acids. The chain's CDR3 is CASRELQGSGYTF. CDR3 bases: TGCGCCAGCAGAGAGTTACAGGGGAGTGGCTACACCTTC.

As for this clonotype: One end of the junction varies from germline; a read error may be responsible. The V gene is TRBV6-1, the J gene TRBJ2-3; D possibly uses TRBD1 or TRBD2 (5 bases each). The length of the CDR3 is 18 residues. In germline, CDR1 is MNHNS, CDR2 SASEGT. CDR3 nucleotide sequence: TGTGCCGGCAGCAAGTGGGGGAGTAAACAATTCAGCACAGATACGCAGTATTTT. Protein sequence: CAGSKWGSKQFSTDTQYF.

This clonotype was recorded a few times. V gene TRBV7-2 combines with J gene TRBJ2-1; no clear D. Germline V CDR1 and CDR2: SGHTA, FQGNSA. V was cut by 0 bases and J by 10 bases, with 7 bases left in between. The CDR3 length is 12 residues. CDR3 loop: CASSLALTEQFF. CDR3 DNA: TGTGCCAGCAGCTTAGCGTTGACCGAGCAGTTCTTC.

CDR3: CATTTSEADTQYF. In DNA, the CDR3 is TGTGCCACCACGACATCTGAGGCAGATACGCAGTATTTT. This chain uses TRBV24-1 with TRBJ2-3; D is uncertain. The CDR3 has 13 residues. V dropped 8 bases and J dropped 4 bases, with 12 bases sitting between them. Looked up from germline, CDR1 is KGHDR and CDR2 is SFDVKD.

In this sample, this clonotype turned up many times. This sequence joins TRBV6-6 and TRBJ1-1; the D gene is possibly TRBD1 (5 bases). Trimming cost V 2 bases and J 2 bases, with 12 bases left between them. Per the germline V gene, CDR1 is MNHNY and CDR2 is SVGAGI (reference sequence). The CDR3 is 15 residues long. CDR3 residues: CASSYPGTVNTEAFF. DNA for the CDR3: TGTGCCAGCAGTTACCCCGGGACCGTTAACACTGAAGCTTTCTTT.

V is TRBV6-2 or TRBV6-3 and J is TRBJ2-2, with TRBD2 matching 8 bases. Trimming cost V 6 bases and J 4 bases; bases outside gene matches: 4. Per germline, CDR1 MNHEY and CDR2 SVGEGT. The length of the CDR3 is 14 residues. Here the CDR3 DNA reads TGTGCCAGCAGACACGGGAGGGGCACCGGGGAGCTGTTTTTT. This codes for CASRHGRGTGELFF.

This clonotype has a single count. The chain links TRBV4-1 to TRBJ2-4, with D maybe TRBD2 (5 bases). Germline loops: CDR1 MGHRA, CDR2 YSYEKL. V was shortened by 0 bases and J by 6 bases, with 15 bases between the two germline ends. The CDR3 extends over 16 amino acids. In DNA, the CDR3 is TGCGCCAGCAGCCAAGAACTAGAGGGATCGGGAAACATTCAGTACTTC. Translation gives CASSQELEGSGNIQYF.

The DNA for the CDR3 is TGTGCCAGCAGTTTCTTGCCCGGGGAGCTGTTTTTT. This gives the protein CASSFLPGELFF. The V gene is TRBV12-3 or TRBV12-4, the J gene TRBJ2-2; D not certain. The germline V and J ends were trimmed by 3 bases and 6 bases, with 5 bases remaining between them. The CDR3 runs to 12 residues.

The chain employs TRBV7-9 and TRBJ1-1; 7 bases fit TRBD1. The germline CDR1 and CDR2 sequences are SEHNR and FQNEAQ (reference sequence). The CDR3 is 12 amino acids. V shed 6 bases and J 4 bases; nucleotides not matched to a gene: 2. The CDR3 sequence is CASRAGGTEAFF. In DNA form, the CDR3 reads TGTGCCAGCAGGGCAGGGGGCACTGAAGCTTTCTTT.